The text below deals with one T cell receptor (beta chain). This clone's antigen is unknown. No much larger clone is present one base from it, and per-base qualities are unavailable. The data stem from a study of Graves' ophthalmopathy and Graves' hyperthyroidism (dated by TCRdb to between 2017 and 2018). General notes on the study: Peripheral blood was collected at initial diagnosis, before any treatment. In more than five hyperthyroidism patients, T-cell repertoires of thyroid tissue and blood were compared. After sampling, hyperthyroidism patients received methimazole starting at 30 mg daily, and ophthalmopathy patients received high-dose intravenous methylprednisolone. In total, 135 blood samples were TCR-sequenced: fewer than 50 ophthalmopathy, 80 or so hyperthyroidism and around 17 hyperthyroidism-to-ophthalmopathy patients. An independent validation cohort was composed of some 19 hyperthyroidism patients and around 16 patients who later progressed from hyperthyroidism to ophthalmopathy. A discovery set of 100 patients (around 45 ophthalmopathy, just over 55 stable hyperthyroidism) was enrolled to explore V-J signatures distinguishing ophthalmopathy from hyperthyroidism. The study used signatures of the TCR beta repertoire to tell Graves' ophthalmopathy apart from Graves' hyperthyroidism and to predict which patients would progress to ophthalmopathy. Broad study findings and their caveats: Most expanded thyroid clonotypes with a frequency above 0.001 also appeared in blood, which suggests that blood repertoires may reflect the immune response in the thyroid. The 13-signature model separated ophthalmopathy from stable hyperthyroidism with 85% to 90% sensitivity and 81.08% specificity in cross-validation, and 80%/75% in the test set. No statistical method was used to predetermine the sample size, and group allocation was not hidden from the investigators. In validation, the model predicted ophthalmopathy progression with over 60% sensitivity and roughly 78% specificity; around twelve predicted patients were CT-confirmed with GO in a median of approximately 6.5 months.

TCR beta CDR3 regions were amplified from RNA transcripts for repertoire sequencing. A first-round RT-PCR used HTBI primers with the Qiagen OneStep RT-PCR kit, followed by a second-round multiplex PCR, size selection and purification. Libraries were sequenced on an Illumina HiSeq2000 using paired-end 100 bp reads. On the authors' methods: SOAPnuke was used for read processing, and reads with adapters, uncalled bases, a mean Phred below 15, or no exact constant-primer or identifier match were discarded. High-quality paired reads were merged with COPE v1.2.5. Each unique nucleotide sequence was defined as a clonotype, and clonotypes were aligned to IMGT TRB V, D and J references with MiTCR v1.1. The analysis was limited to V-J combinations with a frequency above 0.0001, which together covered about 99% of repertoires. A TCR clonal expansion and chaos score per V-J combination was defined as the ratio of F50 clonal expansion to chaos observed in the TCRdist matrix. Welch's t-statistics and random forest were used to reduce features to about a dozen V-J combinations, which were fed into a naive Bayes classifier. The Morisita-Horn index was used to measure how similar the thyroid and blood repertoires were. TCRdb handled the public reads itself, with Q25 trimming in fastp and clone calling in MiXCR, and kept productive beta chains. Entries that share a CDR3 protein sequence are merged under the most common genes and DNA. The V and J calls were determined by TCRdb, not by the authors. This sample has around 340,000 distinct CDR3 sequences in its table, and around a sixth of those were observed once. The ten largest make up 9% to 15% of the sample.

The ophthalmopathy patients had moderately to severely active disease, with a Clinical Activity Score of 3 or higher, a NOSPECS grade of 4 or higher, and a disease duration of less than 3 months. Patients with other autoimmune diseases, uncontrolled infections, pregnancy or lactation were excluded from the study. Clinical symptoms, serum thyroxine, TRAb, thyroid ultrasound and orbital computed tomography were used for diagnosis. Ficoll-Paque density gradient centrifugation was used to isolate PBMCs from 9.5 to 10 ml of fresh peripheral blood. Total RNA was extracted with Trizol reagent and quality-checked on an Agilent 2100 Bioanalyzer. The CDR3 spans 14 residues, from the cysteine through the phenylalanine. The only DNA kept is the CDR3, 42 bases in frame from the first base. V is reduced by 4 bases and J by 0 bases, leaving a spacing of 9 bases between them. Sequences MNHEY (CDR1) and SVGAGI (CDR2) are obtained from the germline V gene.

The rearrangement combines TRBV6-5 with TRBJ1-2, with the D segment identity uncertain. The specimen was peripheral blood. The origin of this receptor is an adult man with Graves' ophthalmopathy. This receptor has the CDR3 CASSWASANYGYTF. DNA sequence: TGTGCCAGCAGTTGGGCCTCCGCTAACTATGGCTACACCTTC.